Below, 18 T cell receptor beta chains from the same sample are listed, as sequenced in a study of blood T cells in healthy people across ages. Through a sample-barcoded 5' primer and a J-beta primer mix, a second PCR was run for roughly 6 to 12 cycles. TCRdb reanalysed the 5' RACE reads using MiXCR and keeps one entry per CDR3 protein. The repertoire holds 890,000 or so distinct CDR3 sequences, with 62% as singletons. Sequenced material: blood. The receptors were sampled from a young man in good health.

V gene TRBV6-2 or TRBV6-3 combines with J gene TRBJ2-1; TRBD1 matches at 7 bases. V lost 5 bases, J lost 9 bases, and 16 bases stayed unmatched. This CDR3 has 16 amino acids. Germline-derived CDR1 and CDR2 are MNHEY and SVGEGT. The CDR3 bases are TGTGCCAGCAGTACGTATTCGGAAGGGGGCGGCACTGAGCAGTTCTTC. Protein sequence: CASSTYSEGGGTEQFF.

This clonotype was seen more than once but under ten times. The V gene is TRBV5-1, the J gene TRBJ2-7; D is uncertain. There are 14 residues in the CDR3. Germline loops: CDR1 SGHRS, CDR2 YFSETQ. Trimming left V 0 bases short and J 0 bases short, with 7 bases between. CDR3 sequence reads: CASSLVGHSYEQYF. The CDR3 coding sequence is TGCGCCAGCAGCTTGGTTGGTCACTCCTACGAGCAGTACTTC.

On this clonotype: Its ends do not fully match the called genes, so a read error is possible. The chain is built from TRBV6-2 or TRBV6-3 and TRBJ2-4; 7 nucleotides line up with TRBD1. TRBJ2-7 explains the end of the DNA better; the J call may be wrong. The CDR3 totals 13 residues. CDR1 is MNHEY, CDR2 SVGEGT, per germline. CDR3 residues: CASSPWWDSEQYF. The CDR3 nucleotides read TGTGCTAGCAGTCCTTGGTGGGACAGCGAGCAGTACTTC.

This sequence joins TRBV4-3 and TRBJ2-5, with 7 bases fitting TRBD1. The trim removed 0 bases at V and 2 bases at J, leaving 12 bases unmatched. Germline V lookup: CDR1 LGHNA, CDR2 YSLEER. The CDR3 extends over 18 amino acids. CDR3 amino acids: CASSQDRIKQGVQETQYF. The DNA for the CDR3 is TGCGCCAGCAGCCAAGATCGTATCAAGCAGGGGGTACAAGAGACCCAGTACTTC.

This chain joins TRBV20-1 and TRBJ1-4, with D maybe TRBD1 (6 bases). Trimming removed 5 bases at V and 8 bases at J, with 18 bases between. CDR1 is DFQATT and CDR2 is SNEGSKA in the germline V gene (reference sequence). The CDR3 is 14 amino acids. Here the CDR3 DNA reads TGCAGTGCTGGGGATTTAAGGGGGAAAGAAAAACTGTTTTTT. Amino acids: CSAGDLRGKEKLFF.

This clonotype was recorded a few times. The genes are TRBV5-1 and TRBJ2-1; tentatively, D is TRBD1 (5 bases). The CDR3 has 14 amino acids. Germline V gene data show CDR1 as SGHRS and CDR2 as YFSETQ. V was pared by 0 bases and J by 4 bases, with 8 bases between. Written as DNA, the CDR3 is TGCGCCAGCAGCTTGGCCAGGGATTACAATGAGCAGTTCTTC. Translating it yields CASSLARDYNEQFF.

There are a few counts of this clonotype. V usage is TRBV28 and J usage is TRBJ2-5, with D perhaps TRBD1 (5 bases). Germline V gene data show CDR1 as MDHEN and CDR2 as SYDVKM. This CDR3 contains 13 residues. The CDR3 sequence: CASWAGRVETQYF. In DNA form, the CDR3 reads TGTGCGAGCTGGGCAGGGCGCGTGGAGACCCAGTACTTC.

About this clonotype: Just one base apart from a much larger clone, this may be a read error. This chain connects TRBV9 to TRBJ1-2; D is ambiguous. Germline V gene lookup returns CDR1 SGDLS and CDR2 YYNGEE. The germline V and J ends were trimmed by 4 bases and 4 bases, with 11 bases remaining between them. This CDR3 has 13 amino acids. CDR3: CASSPGRVYGYTF. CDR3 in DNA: TGTGCCAGCAGCCCTGGACGGGTCTATGGCTACACCTTC. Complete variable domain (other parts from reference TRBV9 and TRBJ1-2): DSGVTQTPKHLITATGQRVTLRCSPRSGDLSVYWYQQSLDQGLQFLIQYYNGEERAKGNILERFSAQQFPDLHSELNLSSLELGDSALYFCASSPGRVYGYTFGSGTRLTVV.

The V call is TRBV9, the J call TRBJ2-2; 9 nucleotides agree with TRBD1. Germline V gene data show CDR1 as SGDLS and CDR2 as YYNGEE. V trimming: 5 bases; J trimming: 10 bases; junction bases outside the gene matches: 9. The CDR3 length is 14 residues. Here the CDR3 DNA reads TGTGCCAGCAGAGGACAGGGGAGCGCCGCGGAGCTGTTTTTT. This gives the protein CASRGQGSAAELFF.

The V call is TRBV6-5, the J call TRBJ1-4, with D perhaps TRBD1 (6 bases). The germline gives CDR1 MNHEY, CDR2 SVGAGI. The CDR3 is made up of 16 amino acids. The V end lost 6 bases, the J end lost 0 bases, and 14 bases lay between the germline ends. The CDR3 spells CASRQGSHATNEKLFF. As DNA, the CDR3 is TGTGCCAGCAGACAGGGATCGCATGCAACTAATGAAAAACTGTTTTTT.

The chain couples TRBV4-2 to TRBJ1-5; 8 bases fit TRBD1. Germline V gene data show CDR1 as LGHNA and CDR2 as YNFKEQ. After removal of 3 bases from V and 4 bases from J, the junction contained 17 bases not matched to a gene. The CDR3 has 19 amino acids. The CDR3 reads CASSHPTGDKRGGNQPQHF. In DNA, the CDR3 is TGTGCCAGCAGCCACCCGACAGGGGATAAGAGAGGGGGAAATCAGCCCCAGCATTTT.

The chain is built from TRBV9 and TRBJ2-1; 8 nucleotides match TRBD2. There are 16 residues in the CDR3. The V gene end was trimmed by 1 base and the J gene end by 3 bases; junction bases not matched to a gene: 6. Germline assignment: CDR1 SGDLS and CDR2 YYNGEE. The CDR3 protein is CASSVQKRGYYNEQFF. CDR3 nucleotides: TGTGCCAGCAGCGTACAGAAGCGGGGGTACTACAATGAGCAGTTCTTC.

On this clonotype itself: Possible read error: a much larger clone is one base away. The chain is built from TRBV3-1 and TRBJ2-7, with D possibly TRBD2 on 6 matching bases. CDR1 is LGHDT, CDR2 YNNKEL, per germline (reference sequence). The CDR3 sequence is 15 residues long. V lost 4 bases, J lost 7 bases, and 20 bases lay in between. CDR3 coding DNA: TGTGCCAGCAGCCCCCGGGGGAGCACCTACAATGAGCAGTACTTC. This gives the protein CASSPRGSTYNEQYF.

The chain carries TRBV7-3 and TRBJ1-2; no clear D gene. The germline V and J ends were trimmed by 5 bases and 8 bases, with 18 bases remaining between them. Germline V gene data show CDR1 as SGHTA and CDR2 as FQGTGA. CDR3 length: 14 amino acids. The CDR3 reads CASSPNAMAGGYTF. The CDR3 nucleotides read TGTGCCAGCAGCCCCAACGCCATGGCAGGCGGCTACACCTTC.

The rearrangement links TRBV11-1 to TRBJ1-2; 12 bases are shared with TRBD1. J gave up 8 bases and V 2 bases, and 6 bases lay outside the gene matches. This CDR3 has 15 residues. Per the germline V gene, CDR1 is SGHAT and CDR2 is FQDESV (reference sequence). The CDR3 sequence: CASSLSGQGAFGYTF. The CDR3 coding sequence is TGTGCCAGCAGCTTATCGGGACAGGGGGCTTTCGGCTACACCTTC.

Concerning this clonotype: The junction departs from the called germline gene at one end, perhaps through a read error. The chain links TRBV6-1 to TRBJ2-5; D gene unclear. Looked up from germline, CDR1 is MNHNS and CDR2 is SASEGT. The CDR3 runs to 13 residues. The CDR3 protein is CASSCPRQETPYF. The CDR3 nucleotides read TGTGCCAGCAGTTGCCCCAGGCAAGAGACCCCGTACTTC.

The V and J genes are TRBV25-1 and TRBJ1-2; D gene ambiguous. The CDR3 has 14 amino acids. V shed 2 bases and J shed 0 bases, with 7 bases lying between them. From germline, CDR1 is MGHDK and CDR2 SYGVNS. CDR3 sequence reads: CASSEDDSNYGYTF. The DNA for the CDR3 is TGTGCCAGCAGTGAAGACGATTCTAACTATGGCTACACCTTC.

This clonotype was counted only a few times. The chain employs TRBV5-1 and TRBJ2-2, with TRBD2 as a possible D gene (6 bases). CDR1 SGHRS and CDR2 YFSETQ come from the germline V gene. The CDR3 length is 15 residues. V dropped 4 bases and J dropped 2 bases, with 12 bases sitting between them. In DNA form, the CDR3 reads TGCGCCAGCAGCCCGGCAGGGACTAACACCGGGGAGCTGTTTTTT. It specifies CASSPAGTNTGELFF.